This T cell receptor (beta chain) is from a study of cytomegalovirus exposure and HLA in healthy donors. Findings of the study overall: Earlier analysis found most TCR beta V segments productive about 90% or about 30% of the time.

In germline, CDR1 is ENHRY, CDR2 SYGVKD. The germline V and J ends were trimmed by 0 bases and 10 bases, with 10 bases remaining between them. The CDR3 totals 14 residues. For this clone: Antigen specificity is unknown.

PCR was performed using 60 Vbeta and 13 Jbeta primers. TCRdb's table, derived via immunoSEQ multiplex PCR, lists solely in-frame clones and lacks some. Of 150,000 to 200,000 clones detected, 85% to 90% appear once; the ten largest clones hold around 1.5%. Sequencing was done on a sample of PBMCs. The clonotype was recovered from a woman aged 18-30 years in good health and CMV-seronegative. The chain has TRBV10-3 and TRBJ1-6; D is uncertain. The CDR3 nucleotides are TGTGCCATCAGTGAGTCTGGCAGCGAATCACCCCTCCACTTT. Translated, it gives CAISESGSESPLHF.